Below, 9 T cell receptor beta chains from the same sample are listed, as sequenced in a study of cytomegalovirus exposure and HLA in healthy donors. Method: immunoSEQ multiplex PCR; TCRdb's copy keeps in-frame clones and lacks some. The sample records some 230,000 clones, about 90% being singletons. Sequencing input: PBMCs. These receptor sequences come from a woman aged 18-35 years in good health and CMV-seronegative.

This chain uses TRBV5-4 with TRBJ2-1; TRBD2 agrees at 8 bases. The germline CDR1 and CDR2 sequences are SGHNT and YYREEE (reference sequence). The CDR3 runs 15 residues. V was pared by 4 bases and J by 8 bases, with 11 bases of the junction left unmatched. The CDR3 is CASSLPGLVMDEQFF. CDR3 nucleotides: TGTGCCAGCAGCCTACCGGGACTAGTAATGGATGAGCAGTTCTTC.

The rearrangement joins TRBV9 to TRBJ2-2, with 7 bases fitting TRBD2. CDR3 length: 16 residues. Per the germline V gene, CDR1 is SGDLS and CDR2 is YYNGEE. V lost 6 bases and J lost 2; bases outside the gene matches: 10. CDR3: CASTGRGEFNTGELFF. DNA for the CDR3: TGTGCCAGCACCGGCCGGGGGGAGTTCAACACCGGGGAGCTGTTTTTT.

The CDR3 bases are TGTGCCAGCTCACCACTAGCGGGTAACACCGGGGAGCTGTTTTTT. Translation gives CASSPLAGNTGELFF. The chain is built from TRBV18 and TRBJ2-2; the match to TRBD2 covers 7 bases. The V and J ends lost 1 base and 2 bases, in that order; junction bases with no gene match: 1. CDR1 KGHSH and CDR2 LQKENI come from the germline V gene. The CDR3 totals 15 residues.

The chain carries TRBV7-6 and TRBJ2-7, with a possible D match to TRBD2 (5 bases). The CDR3 length is 13 residues. The germline V gene has CDR1 SGHVS and CDR2 FNYEAQ. Trimming left V 5 bases short and J 7 bases short, with 15 bases between. CDR3 in amino acids: CASSPRLAEEQYF. The CDR3 nucleotides read TGTGCCAGCAGCCCGCGGCTAGCCGAGGAGCAGTACTTC.

This chain joins TRBV2 and TRBJ2-2; D unclear. CDR1 and CDR2 (germline): SNHLY, FYNNEI. The CDR3 contains 14 residues. The ends were cut back, 2 bases at V and 1 base at J, with 5 bases in the middle. The CDR3 DNA is TGTGCCAGCAGTGAACGCAGGAACACCGGGGAGCTGTTTTTT. Translation: CASSERRNTGELFF.

The J gene is TRBJ2-3, the V gene TRBV6-6; 7 positions agree with TRBD2. Germline V CDR1 and CDR2: MNHNY, SVGAGI (reference sequence). The CDR3 sequence is 15 residues long. V lost 7 bases, J lost 0 bases, and 7 bases stayed unmatched. CDR3 residues: CASTYPGLSTDTQYF. The CDR3 DNA reads as TGTGCCAGCACCTACCCGGGACTAAGCACAGATACGCAGTATTTT.

This clone came up a few times. The chain uses TRBV30 and TRBJ2-5; 10 nucleotides line up with TRBD2. The CDR3 contains 17 residues. Trimming took 0 bases from V and 1 from J; bases not matched to a gene: 8. Germline assignment: CDR1 GTSNPN and CDR2 SVGIG (reference sequence). The CDR3 sequence: CAWSVGTSGTFQETQYF. CDR3 DNA: TGTGCCTGGAGTGTAGGCACTAGCGGGACCTTCCAAGAGACCCAGTACTTC.

This rearrangement joins TRBV5-8 to TRBJ1-1, with D possibly matching TRBD1 (5 bases). Trimming took 4 bases from V and 3 from J, leaving 13 bases between them. The CDR3 runs to 14 residues. Germline V lookup: CDR1 SGHTS, CDR2 YDEGEE. CDR3 loop: CASSPGPSDTEAFF. The CDR3 DNA is TGTGCCAGCAGCCCGGGACCTAGCGACACTGAAGCTTTCTTT. Full variable domain (outside the CDR3, taken from reference TRBV5-8 and TRBJ1-1): EAGVTQSPTHLIKTRGQQATLRCSPISGHTSVYWYQQALGLGLQFLLWYDEGEERNRGNFPPRFSGRQFPNYSSELNVNALELEDSALYLCASSPGPSDTEAFFGQGTRLTVV.

The chain uses TRBV11-1 and TRBJ1-1; D may be TRBD1 (5 bases). The germline CDR1 and CDR2 sequences are SGHAT and FQDESV (reference sequence). Between the trimmed V and J ends, which lost 4 bases and 3 bases, there was a span of 12 bases. The CDR3 is 14 amino acids. In DNA form, the CDR3 reads TGTGCCAGCAGCTCAAACGGGGGATACACTGAAGCTTTCTTT. It codes for CASSSNGGYTEAFF.